The clone carrying this T cell receptor beta chain has a handful of counts. The sample is drawn from a study of blood T cell repertoires in COVID-19. The CDR3 spans 16 residues. Per the germline V gene, CDR1 is SGHNT and CDR2 is YENEEA. V was clipped by 5 bases and J by 2 bases, with 19 bases between them. Clones were read by immunoSEQ multiplex PCR, and TCRdb kept only the in-frame ones, dropping some. The sample includes approximately 46,000 clones, 70% to 90% of them seen just once. The source of this sequence is a human donor in a cohort sampled during active COVID-19. What was sequenced was peripheral blood. V gene TRBV11-3 combines with J gene TRBJ2-7; tentative D call: TRBD1 (6 bases). The CDR3 DNA reads as TGTGCCAGCAGCCCCGCGGCGGACAGAGGAGCCTACGAGCAGTACTTC. Its translation is CASSPAADRGAYEQYF.